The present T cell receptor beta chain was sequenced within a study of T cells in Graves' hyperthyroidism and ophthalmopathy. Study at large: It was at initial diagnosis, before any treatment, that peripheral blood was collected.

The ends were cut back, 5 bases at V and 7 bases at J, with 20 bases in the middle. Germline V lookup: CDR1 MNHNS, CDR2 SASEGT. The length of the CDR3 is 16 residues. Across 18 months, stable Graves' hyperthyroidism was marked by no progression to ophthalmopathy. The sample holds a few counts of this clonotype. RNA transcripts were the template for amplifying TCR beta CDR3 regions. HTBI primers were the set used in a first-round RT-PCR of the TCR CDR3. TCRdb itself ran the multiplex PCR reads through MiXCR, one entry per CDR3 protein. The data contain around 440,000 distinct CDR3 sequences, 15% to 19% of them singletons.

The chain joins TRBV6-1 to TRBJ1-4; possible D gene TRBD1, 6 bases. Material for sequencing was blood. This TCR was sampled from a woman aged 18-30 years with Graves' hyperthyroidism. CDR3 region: CASSSPMDSGGEKLFF. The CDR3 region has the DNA TGTGCCAGCAGTTCCCCCATGGACAGTGGGGGTGAAAAACTGTTTTTT.